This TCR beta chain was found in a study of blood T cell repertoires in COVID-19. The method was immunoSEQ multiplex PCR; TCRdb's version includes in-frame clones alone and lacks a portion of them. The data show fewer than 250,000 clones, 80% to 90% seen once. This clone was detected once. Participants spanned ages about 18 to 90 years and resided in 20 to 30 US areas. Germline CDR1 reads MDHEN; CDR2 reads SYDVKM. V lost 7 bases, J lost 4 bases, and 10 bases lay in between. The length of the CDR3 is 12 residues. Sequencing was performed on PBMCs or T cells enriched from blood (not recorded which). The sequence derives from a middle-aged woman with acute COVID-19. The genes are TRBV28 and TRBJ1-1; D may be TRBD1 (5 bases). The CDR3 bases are TGTGCCAGCAAGGGGCCAGGCACTGAAGCTTTCTTT. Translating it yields CASKGPGTEAFF. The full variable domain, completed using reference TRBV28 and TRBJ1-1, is DVKVTQSSRYLVKRTGEKVFLECVQDMDHENMFWYRQDPGLGLRLIYFSYDVKMKEKGDIPEGYSVSREKKERFSLILESASTNQTSMYLCASKGPGTEAFFGQGTRLTVV.